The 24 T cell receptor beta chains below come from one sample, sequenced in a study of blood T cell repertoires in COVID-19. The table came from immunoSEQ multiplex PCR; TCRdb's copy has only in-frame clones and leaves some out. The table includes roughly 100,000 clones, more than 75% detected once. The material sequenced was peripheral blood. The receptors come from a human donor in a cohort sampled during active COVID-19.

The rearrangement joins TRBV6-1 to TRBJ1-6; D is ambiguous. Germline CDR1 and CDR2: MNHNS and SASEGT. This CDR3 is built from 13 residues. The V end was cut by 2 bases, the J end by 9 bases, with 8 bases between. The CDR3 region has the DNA TGTGCCAGCAGTGAATACCGGGTTTCACCCCTCCACTTT. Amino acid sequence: CASSEYRVSPLHF.

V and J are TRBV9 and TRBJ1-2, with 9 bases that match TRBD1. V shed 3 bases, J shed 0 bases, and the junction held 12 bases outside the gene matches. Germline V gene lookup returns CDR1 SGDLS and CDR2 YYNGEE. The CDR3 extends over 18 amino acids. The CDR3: CASSGGVGQGAPNYGYTF. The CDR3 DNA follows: TGTGCCAGCAGCGGAGGGGTGGGACAGGGAGCCCCTAACTATGGCTACACCTTC.

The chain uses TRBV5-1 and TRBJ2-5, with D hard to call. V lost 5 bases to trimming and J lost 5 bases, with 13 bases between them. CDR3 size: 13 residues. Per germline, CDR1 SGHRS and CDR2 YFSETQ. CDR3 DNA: TGCGCCAGCAGTTACCGAGAGGAGGAGACCCAGTACTTC. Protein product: CASSYREEETQYF.

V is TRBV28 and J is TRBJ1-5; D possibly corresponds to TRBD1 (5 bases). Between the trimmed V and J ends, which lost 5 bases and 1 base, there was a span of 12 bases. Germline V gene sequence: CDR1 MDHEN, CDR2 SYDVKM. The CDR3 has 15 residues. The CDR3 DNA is TGTGCCAGCAGTCCCCCAGCAGGGAGCAATCAGCCCCAGCATTTT. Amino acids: CASSPPAGSNQPQHF. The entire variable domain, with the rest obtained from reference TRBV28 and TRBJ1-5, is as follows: DVKVTQSSRYLVKRTGEKVFLECVQDMDHENMFWYRQDPGLGLRLIYFSYDVKMKEKGDIPEGYSVSREKKERFSLILESASTNQTSMYLCASSPPAGSNQPQHFGDGTRLSIL.

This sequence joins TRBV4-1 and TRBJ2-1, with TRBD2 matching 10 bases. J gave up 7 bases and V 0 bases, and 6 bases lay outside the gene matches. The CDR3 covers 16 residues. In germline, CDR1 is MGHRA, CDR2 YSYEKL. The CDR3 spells CASSQEGAGGPNEQFF. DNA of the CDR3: TGCGCCAGCAGCCAAGAAGGAGCGGGGGGGCCTAATGAGCAGTTCTTC.

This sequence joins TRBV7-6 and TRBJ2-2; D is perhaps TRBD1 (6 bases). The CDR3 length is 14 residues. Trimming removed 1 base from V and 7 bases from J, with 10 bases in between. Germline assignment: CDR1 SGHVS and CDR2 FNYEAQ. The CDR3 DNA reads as TGTGCCAGCAGCTTAGGTTCGACAGGCGGGGAGCTGTTTTTT. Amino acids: CASSLGSTGGELFF.

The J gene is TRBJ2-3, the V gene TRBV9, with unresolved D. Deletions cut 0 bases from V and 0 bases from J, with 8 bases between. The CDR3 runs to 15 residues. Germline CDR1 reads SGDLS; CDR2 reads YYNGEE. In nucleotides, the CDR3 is TGTGCCAGCAGCGTAGGCCCACAGAGCACAGATACGCAGTATTTT. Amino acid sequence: CASSVGPQSTDTQYF.

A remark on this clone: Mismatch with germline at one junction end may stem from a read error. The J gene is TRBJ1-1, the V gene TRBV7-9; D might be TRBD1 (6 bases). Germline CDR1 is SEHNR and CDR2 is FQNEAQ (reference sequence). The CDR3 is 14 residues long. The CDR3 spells CASSLGTPNTEAFF. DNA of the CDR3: TGTGCCAGCAGTTTAGGGACACCGAACACTGAAGCTTTCTTT. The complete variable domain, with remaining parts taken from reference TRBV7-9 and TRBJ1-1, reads DTGVSQNPRHKITKRGQNVTFRCDPISEHNRLYWYRQTLGQGPEFLTYFQNEAQLEKSRLLSDRFSAERPKGSFSTLEIQRTEQGDSAMYLCASSLGTPNTEAFFGQGTRLTVV.

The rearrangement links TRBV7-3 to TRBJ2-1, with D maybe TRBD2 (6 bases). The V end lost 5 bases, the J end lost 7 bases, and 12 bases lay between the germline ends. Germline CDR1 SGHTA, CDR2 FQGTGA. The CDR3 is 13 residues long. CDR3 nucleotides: TGTGCCAGCAGCGAGATTGCGGGGAATGAGCAGTTCTTC. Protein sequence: CASSEIAGNEQFF. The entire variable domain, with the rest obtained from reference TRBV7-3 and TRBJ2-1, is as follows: GAGVSQTPSNKVTEKGKYVELRCDPISGHTALYWYRQSLGQGPEFLIYFQGTGAADDSGLPNDRFFAVRPEGSVSTLKIQRTERGDSAVYLCASSEIAGNEQFFGPGTRLTVL.

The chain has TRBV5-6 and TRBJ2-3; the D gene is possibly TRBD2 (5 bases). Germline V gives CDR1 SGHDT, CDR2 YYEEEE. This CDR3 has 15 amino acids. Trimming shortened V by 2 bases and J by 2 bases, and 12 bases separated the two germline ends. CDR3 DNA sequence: TGTGCCAGCAGCTTTCTCGGGGTCGTCACAGATACGCAGTATTTT. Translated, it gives CASSFLGVVTDTQYF.

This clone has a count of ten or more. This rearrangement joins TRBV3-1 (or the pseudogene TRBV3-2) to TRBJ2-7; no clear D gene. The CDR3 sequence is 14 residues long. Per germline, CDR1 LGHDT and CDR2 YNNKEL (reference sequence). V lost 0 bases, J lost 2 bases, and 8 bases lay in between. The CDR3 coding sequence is TGTGCCAGCAGCCAAGATCACATGGCCTACGAGCAGTACTTC. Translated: CASSQDHMAYEQYF.

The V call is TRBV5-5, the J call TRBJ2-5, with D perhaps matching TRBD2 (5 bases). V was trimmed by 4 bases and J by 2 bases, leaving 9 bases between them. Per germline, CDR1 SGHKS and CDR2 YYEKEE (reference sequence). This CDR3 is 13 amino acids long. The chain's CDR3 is CASSRPGQETQYF. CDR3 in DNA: TGTGCCAGCAGCCGGCCGGGACAAGAGACCCAGTACTTC.

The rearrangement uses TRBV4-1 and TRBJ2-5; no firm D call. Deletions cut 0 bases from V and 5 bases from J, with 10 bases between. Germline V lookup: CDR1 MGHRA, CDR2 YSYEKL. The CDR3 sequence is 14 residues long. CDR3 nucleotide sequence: TGCGCCAGCAGCCAAGATCGAGCTGCGGAGACCCAGTACTTC. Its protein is CASSQDRAAETQYF.

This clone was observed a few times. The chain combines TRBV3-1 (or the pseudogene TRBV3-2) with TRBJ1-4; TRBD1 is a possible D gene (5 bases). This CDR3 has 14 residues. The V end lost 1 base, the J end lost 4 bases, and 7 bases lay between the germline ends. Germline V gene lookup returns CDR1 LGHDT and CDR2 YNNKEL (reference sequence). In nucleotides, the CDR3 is TGTGCCAGCAGCCAAGGACAGCTTAATGAAAAACTGTTTTTT. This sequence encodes CASSQGQLNEKLFF.

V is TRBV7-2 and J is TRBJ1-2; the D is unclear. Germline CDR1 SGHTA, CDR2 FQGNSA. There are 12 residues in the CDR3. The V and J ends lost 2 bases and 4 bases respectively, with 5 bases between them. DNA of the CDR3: TGTGCCAGCAGCTTAACGGGCTATGGCTACACCTTC. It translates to CASSLTGYGYTF.

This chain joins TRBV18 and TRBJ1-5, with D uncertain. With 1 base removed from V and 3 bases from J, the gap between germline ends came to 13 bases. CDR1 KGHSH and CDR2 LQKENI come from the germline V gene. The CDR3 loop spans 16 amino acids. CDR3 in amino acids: CASSPQSSGDNQPQHF. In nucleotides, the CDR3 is TGTGCCAGCTCACCACAGTCTTCCGGGGACAATCAGCCCCAGCATTTT. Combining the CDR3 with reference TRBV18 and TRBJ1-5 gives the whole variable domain NAGVMQNPRHLVRRRGQEARLRCSPMKGHSHVYWYRQLPEEGLKFMVYLQKENIIDESGMPKERFSAEFPKEGPSILRIQQVVRGDSAAYFCASSPQSSGDNQPQHFGDGTRLSIL.

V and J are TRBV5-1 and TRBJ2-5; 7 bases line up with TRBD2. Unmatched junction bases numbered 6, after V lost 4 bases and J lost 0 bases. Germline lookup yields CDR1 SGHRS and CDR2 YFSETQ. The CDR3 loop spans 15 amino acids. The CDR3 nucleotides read TGCGCCAGCAGCGAATCGGGGGGATACCAAGAGACCCAGTACTTC. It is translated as CASSESGGYQETQYF.

CDR3 DNA sequence: TGTGCCAGCAGTGCTAGGAGGATAGTCGTTCGGGACAGAAATGGCTACACCTTC. It specifies CASSARRIVVRDRNGYTF. The V call is TRBV27, the J call TRBJ1-2, with TRBD1 identical over 7 bases. The V gene's germline CDR1 is MNHEY and CDR2 SMNVEV (reference sequence). CDR3 length: 18 residues. V was pared by 5 bases and J by 6 bases, with 21 bases of the junction left unmatched.

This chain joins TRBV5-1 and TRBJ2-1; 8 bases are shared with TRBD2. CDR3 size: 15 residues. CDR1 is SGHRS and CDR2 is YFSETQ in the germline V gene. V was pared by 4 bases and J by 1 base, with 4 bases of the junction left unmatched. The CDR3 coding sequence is TGCGCCAGCAGCGTAAGCGGGGGTTCCTACAATGAGCAGTTCTTC. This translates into CASSVSGGSYNEQFF.

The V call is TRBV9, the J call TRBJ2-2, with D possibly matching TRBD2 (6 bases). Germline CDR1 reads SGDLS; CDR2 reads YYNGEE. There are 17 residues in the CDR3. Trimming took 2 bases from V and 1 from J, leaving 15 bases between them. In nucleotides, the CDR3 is TGTGCCAGCAGCGTCACCCAGACGGGAGTGAACACCGGGGAGCTGTTTTTT. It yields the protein CASSVTQTGVNTGELFF.

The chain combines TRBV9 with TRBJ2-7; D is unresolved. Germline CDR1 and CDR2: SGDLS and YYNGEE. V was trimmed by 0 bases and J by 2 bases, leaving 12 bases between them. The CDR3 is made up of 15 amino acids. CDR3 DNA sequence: TGTGCCAGCAGCGTAGATACGGTACCCCCCTACGAGCAGTACTTC. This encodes CASSVDTVPPYEQYF.

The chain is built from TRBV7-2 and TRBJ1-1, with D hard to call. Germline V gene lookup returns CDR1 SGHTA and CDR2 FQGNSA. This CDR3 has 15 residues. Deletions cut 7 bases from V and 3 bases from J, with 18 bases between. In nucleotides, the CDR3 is TGTGCCAGCACCCTGGTTTTAGGCGGGGACACTGAAGCTTTCTTT. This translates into CASTLVLGGDTEAFF.

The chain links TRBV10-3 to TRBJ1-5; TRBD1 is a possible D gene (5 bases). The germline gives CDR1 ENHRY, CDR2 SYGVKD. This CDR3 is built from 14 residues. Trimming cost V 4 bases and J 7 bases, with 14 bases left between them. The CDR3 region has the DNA TGTGCCATCAGTGTGGGGTTACAGGAACAGCCCCAGCATTTT. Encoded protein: CAISVGLQEQPQHF.

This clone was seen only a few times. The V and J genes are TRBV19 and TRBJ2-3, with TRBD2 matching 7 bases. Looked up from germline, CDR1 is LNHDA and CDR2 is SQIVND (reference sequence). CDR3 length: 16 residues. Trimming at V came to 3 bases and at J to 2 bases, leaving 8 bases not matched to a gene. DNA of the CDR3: TGTGCCAGTAGTATGCTTAAGCGGGGAACCACAGATACGCAGTATTTT. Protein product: CASSMLKRGTTDTQYF.